Listed here are 27 T cell receptor beta chains from one sample, sequenced in a study of T cells expressing NK-cell markers (dated by TCRdb to 2018 to 2021). The library was made by 5' RACE. Sequenced on an Illumina HiSeq 2000. Reprocessed by TCRdb, the reads give a single entry per CDR3 protein sequence, without DNA. The sample's own table lists roughly 380,000 distinct CDR3 sequences. The leading ten clones occupy around 5% of the sample. Sequencing was carried out using blood T cells: a sorted CD56 or NKG2C T cell subset, CD4+ or CD8+ T cells, or bulk PBMC T cells (not recorded which). These receptors all stem from a man aged 18 to 69 in good health.

This sequence joins TRBV6-5 and TRBJ1-2. The CDR3 has 15 amino acids. The germline V gene has CDR1 MNHEY and CDR2 SVGAGI. CDR3 amino acids: CASSWAGQLGYGYTF.

The chain employs TRBV12-3 or TRBV12-4 and TRBJ2-5; as DNA is missing, the TRBD2 call by TCRdb cannot be tested. The CDR3 is made up of 17 amino acids. This CDR3 is CASSPQLGLVIRETQYF.

V gene TRBV20-1 combines with J gene TRBJ2-7. The CDR3 covers 12 residues. Germline CDR1 reads DFQATT; CDR2 reads SNEGSKA (reference sequence). CDR3 sequence reads: CSAKIGNYEQYF.

The chain joins TRBV15 to TRBJ2-4; TCRdb outputs TRBD1, but without DNA this stays unchecked. The CDR3 is 17 residues long. Germline CDR1 reads LNHNV; CDR2 reads YYDKDF (reference sequence). This CDR3 reads CATSREDRGLSKNIQYF. The entire variable domain, with the rest obtained from reference TRBV15 and TRBJ2-4, is as follows: DAMVIQNPRYQVTQFGKPVTLSCSQTLNHNVMYWYQQKSSQAPKLLFHYYDKDFNNEADTPDNFQSRRPNTSFCFLDIRSPGLGDTAMYLCATSREDRGLSKNIQYFGAGTRLSVL.

This rearrangement joins TRBV5-1 to TRBJ2-7; TCRdb reports TRBD1, a call that lacks DNA to check it against. The CDR3 sequence is 14 residues long. Germline-derived CDR1 and CDR2 are SGHRS and YFSETQ. The CDR3 sequence: CASSTGQGAHEQYF.

This sequence joins TRBV7-9 and TRBJ2-3; TCRdb's D call of TRBD1 is untestable without DNA. The CDR3 length is 16 residues. Germline CDR1 SEHNR, CDR2 FQNEAQ (reference sequence). This CDR3 reads CASSFRQGVMGDTQYF.

The chain links TRBV20-1 to TRBJ1-1. CDR1 and CDR2 (germline): DFQATT, SNEGSKA (reference sequence). This CDR3 is 11 amino acids long. The CDR3 loop is CSSEVNTEAFF.

This sequence joins TRBV19 and TRBJ2-3; the D call from TCRdb, TRBD1, cannot be confirmed without DNA. Germline-derived CDR1 and CDR2 are LNHDA and SQIVND (reference sequence). The CDR3 contains 16 residues. The chain's CDR3 is CASSIRPGRFPDTQYF.

The chain combines TRBV2 with TRBJ2-3; TCRdb gives TRBD1 as the D gene, but with no DNA this cannot be confirmed. The CDR3 runs to 16 residues. Germline assignment: CDR1 SNHLY and CDR2 FYNNEI. CDR3 sequence: CASIGWTGALTDTQYF.

The rearrangement joins TRBV5-1 to TRBJ2-3. The CDR3 covers 13 residues. The germline CDR1 and CDR2 sequences are SGHRS and YFSETQ. The CDR3 sequence is CASSLGYRDTQYF.

The J gene is TRBJ1-4, the V gene TRBV5-1. CDR1 SGHRS and CDR2 YFSETQ come from the germline V gene. This CDR3 spans 14 amino acids. The CDR3 sequence: CASSLLTTNEKLFF. Looking up the rest from reference TRBV5-1 and TRBJ1-4 gives the full variable domain: KAGVTQTPRYLIKTRGQQVTLSCSPISGHRSVSWYQQTPGQGLQFLFEYFSETQRNKGNFPGRFSGRQFSNSRSEMNVSTLELGDSALYLCASSLLTTNEKLFFGSGTQLSVL.

CDR3: CASSPQRGDTYVNQNIQYF. This rearrangement joins TRBV5-1 to TRBJ2-4; the TCRdb D gene call, TRBD2, has no DNA to confirm it. The CDR3 runs 19 residues. CDR1 and CDR2 from the germline V gene are SGHRS and YFSETQ.

The rearrangement joins TRBV7-9 to TRBJ2-5; lacking DNA, the TRBD1 call made by TCRdb goes unchecked. CDR3 length: 17 residues. Germline CDR1 SEHNR, CDR2 FQNEAQ (reference sequence). The CDR3 protein is CASSQDRSGAYQETQYF.

This chain links TRBV30 with TRBJ2-3. The CDR3 is made up of 14 amino acids. Germline CDR1 GTSNPN, CDR2 SVGIG (reference sequence). CDR3 protein: CAWSVDYRTDTQYF.

The chain employs TRBV7-9 and TRBJ2-6; TCRdb's D gene call, TRBD1, goes unchecked for lack of DNA. CDR3 length equals 15 residues. Germline loops: CDR1 SEHNR, CDR2 FQNEAQ (reference sequence). CDR3 protein: CASSLRQSGANVLTF.

The chain joins TRBV9 to TRBJ2-5; the D gene TCRdb calls, TRBD2, cannot be checked with no DNA. The CDR3 has 14 residues. Per the germline V gene, CDR1 is SGDLS and CDR2 is YYNGEE. The CDR3 loop is CASSAGTHGETQYF.

The rearrangement uses TRBV18 and TRBJ1-6; there is no DNA to check the TCRdb D call of TRBD1. Germline V CDR1 and CDR2: KGHSH, LQKENI. CDR3 size: 15 residues. CDR3 sequence: CASSRGTGVESPLHF.

The gene calls are TRBV15 and TRBJ1-6. From germline, CDR1 is LNHNV and CDR2 YYDKDF (reference sequence). CDR3 length equals 16 residues. The CDR3 sequence is CATSRDRVLLDSPLHF.

J is TRBJ1-2 and V is TRBV27; the TRBD1 assignment by TCRdb is unverifiable without DNA. This CDR3 has 15 amino acids. The germline gives CDR1 MNHEY, CDR2 SMNVEV (reference sequence). CDR3 loop: CASSTRTGASYGYTF.

The gene calls are TRBV5-1 and TRBJ2-1; the TCRdb D gene call, TRBD1, has no DNA to confirm it. The CDR3 extends over 15 amino acids. The V gene's germline CDR1 is SGHRS and CDR2 YFSETQ. The CDR3 sequence is CASSGSGTGNNEQFF.

The chain recombines TRBV4-1 with TRBJ1-1; lacking DNA, the TRBD1 call made by TCRdb goes unchecked. There are 16 residues in the CDR3. Germline CDR1 and CDR2: MGHRA and YSYEKL. CDR3 sequence: CASSLGDRRVNTEAFF.

V gene TRBV18 combines with J gene TRBJ2-3; with no DNA, the TCRdb D assignment of TRBD2 cannot be verified. The CDR3 runs to 13 residues. The germline V gene encodes CDR1 KGHSH and CDR2 LQKENI. CDR3 in amino acids: CAALESGTDTQYF.

The chain couples TRBV12-3 or TRBV12-4 to TRBJ1-5. This CDR3 comprises 13 residues. CDR3 loop: CASSSAANQPQHF.

J is TRBJ2-2 and V is TRBV19; TCRdb's D call, TRBD1, is unchecked because there is no DNA. The CDR3 extends over 17 amino acids. From germline, CDR1 is LNHDA and CDR2 SQIVND (reference sequence). This CDR3 reads CASRIRTGHTNTGELFF.

The chain recombines TRBV5-1 with TRBJ2-4; TCRdb selects TRBD1, and the lack of DNA leaves this call unchecked. The CDR3 loop spans 14 amino acids. CDR1 is SGHRS, CDR2 YFSETQ, per germline. The CDR3 loop is CASSSWGGDQDQYF. Full variable domain (missing parts from reference TRBV5-1 and TRBJ2-4): KAGVTQTPRYLIKTRGQQVTLSCSPISGHRSVSWYQQTPGQGLQFLFEYFSETQRNKGNFPGRFSGRQFSNSRSEMNVSTLELGDSALYLCASSSWGGDQDQYFGAGTRLSVL.

This chain connects TRBV12-5 to TRBJ2-1. The CDR3 has 21 amino acids. From germline, CDR1 is LGHNT and CDR2 FRNRAP. CDR3 in amino acids: CASGLVRSELVSISSYNEQFF.

This chain connects TRBV20-1 to TRBJ2-1; TCRdb selects TRBD2, and the lack of DNA leaves this call unchecked. The CDR3 contains 16 residues. Germline V gives CDR1 DFQATT, CDR2 SNEGSKA (reference sequence). This CDR3 is CSAIRASGGASDEQFF.